A single sample is the source of the 28 T cell receptor beta chains below, sequenced in a study of blood T cell repertoires in COVID-19. Generated by immunoSEQ multiplex PCR, the TCRdb table keeps only in-frame clones and is missing some. Of a few hundred thousand clones in the sample, around 87% were seen once. The specimen was peripheral blood. These receptors were taken from a woman aged 45 to 65 with active or convalescent COVID-19.

The rearrangement links TRBV29-1 to TRBJ1-2; 11 nucleotides agree with TRBD1. This CDR3 spans 15 amino acids. The trim removed 2 bases at V and 4 bases at J, leaving 6 bases unmatched. Germline lookup yields CDR1 SQVTM and CDR2 ANQGSEA. CDR3 nucleotide sequence: TGCAGCGTTGAATTCATTGGACAGGGGGCCTATGGCTACACCTTC. Translation: CSVEFIGQGAYGYTF. Full variable domain (missing parts from reference TRBV29-1 and TRBJ1-2): SAVISQKPSRDICQRGTSLTIQCQVDSQVTMMFWYRQQPGQSLTLIATANQGSEATYESGFVIDKFPISRPNLTFSTLTVSNMSPEDSSIYLCSVEFIGQGAYGYTFGSGTRLTVV.

The chain combines TRBV11-2 with TRBJ2-3, with 14 bases identical to TRBD2. The CDR3 sequence is 18 residues long. V was pared by 7 bases and J by 3 bases, with 12 bases of the junction left unmatched. Looked up from germline, CDR1 is SGHAT and CDR2 is FQNNGV. The CDR3 spells CASTLPGLAGVLTDTQYF. The CDR3 region has the DNA TGTGCCAGCACCCTACCGGGACTAGCGGGGGTCCTGACAGATACGCAGTATTTT.

The rearrangement joins TRBV4-1 to TRBJ2-1, with D unclear. The CDR3 loop spans 15 amino acids. V gave up 0 bases and J gave up 1 base, with 7 bases separating them. Germline V gene data show CDR1 as MGHRA and CDR2 as YSYEKL. The CDR3: CASSQELTSYNEQFF. In DNA, the CDR3 is TGCGCCAGCAGCCAAGAACTAACTTCCTACAATGAGCAGTTCTTC.

The chain has TRBV19 and TRBJ1-3; D perhaps matches TRBD1 (6 bases). This CDR3 region has 14 residues. The germline gives CDR1 LNHDA, CDR2 SQIVND (reference sequence). V shed 8 bases and J shed 0 bases, with 11 bases lying between them. Here the CDR3 reads CASRRGVSGNTIYF. The DNA of the CDR3 is TGTGCCAGTCGCAGGGGAGTCTCTGGAAACACCATATATTTT.

The chain carries TRBV12-3 or TRBV12-4 and TRBJ1-2; D is undetermined. V was shortened by 7 bases and J by 4 bases, with 10 bases between the two germline ends. There are 12 residues in the CDR3. The DNA of the CDR3 is TGTGCCAGCACTATGGCTAGCTATGGCTACACCTTC. Residues: CASTMASYGYTF.

V usage is TRBV2 and J usage is TRBJ2-7; TRBD2 agrees at 12 bases. Germline trimming cut 8 bases from V and 4 bases from J; bases unmatched to any gene: 6. There are 14 residues in the CDR3. Per germline, CDR1 SNHLY and CDR2 FYNNEI. The CDR3 spells CASGSSGRGYEQYF. For the CDR3, the DNA is TGTGCCAGCGGCTCTAGCGGGAGGGGTTACGAGCAGTACTTC.

This chain joins TRBV5-8 and TRBJ2-3; 10 positions match TRBD2. The V segment lost 2 bases and the J segment 1 base; nucleotides outside the gene matches: 4. The length of the CDR3 is 16 residues. Germline assignment: CDR1 SGHTS and CDR2 YDEGEE. CDR3 region: CASSLGTSAGTDTQYF. Written as DNA, the CDR3 is TGTGCCAGCAGCTTAGGGACTAGCGCGGGCACAGATACGCAGTATTTT. The complete variable domain, with remaining parts taken from reference TRBV5-8 and TRBJ2-3, reads EAGVTQSPTHLIKTRGQQATLRCSPISGHTSVYWYQQALGLGLQFLLWYDEGEERNRGNFPPRFSGRQFPNYSSELNVNALELEDSALYLCASSLGTSAGTDTQYFGPGTRLTVL.

The chain combines TRBV9 with TRBJ2-5; TRBD2 is a possible D gene (7 bases). V dropped 3 bases and J dropped 5 bases, with 17 bases sitting between them. Germline V gives CDR1 SGDLS, CDR2 YYNGEE. There are 15 residues in the CDR3. CDR3 DNA: TGTGCCAGCAGCGCTTATGGGGGGGCAGGTGAGACCCAGTACTTC. Encoded protein: CASSAYGGAGETQYF.

J is TRBJ1-6 and V is TRBV6-6, with TRBD1 matching 11 bases. V lost 5 bases, J lost 0 bases, and 3 bases stayed unmatched. The CDR3 spans 17 residues. Germline V gives CDR1 MNHNY, CDR2 SVGAGI (reference sequence). This chain's CDR3 is CASSPGTGGSYNSPLHF. CDR3 in DNA: TGTGCCAGCAGTCCCGGGACAGGGGGCTCCTATAATTCACCCCTCCACTTT.

The chain uses TRBV10-2 and TRBJ2-6; D possibly corresponds to TRBD2 (5 bases). The germline V gene has CDR1 WSHSY and CDR2 SAAADI. Deletions cut 2 bases from V and 0 bases from J, with 8 bases between. This CDR3 has 16 amino acids. The CDR3 sequence is CASSERTSSGANVLTF. For the CDR3, the DNA is TGCGCCAGCAGTGAGAGAACTAGCTCTGGGGCCAACGTCCTGACTTTC.

The chain links TRBV2 to TRBJ1-5, with 7 bases matching TRBD1. The CDR3 is 14 amino acids. J lost 6 bases, V lost 5 bases, and 7 bases had no gene match. The germline V gene has CDR1 SNHLY and CDR2 FYNNEI. The CDR3 nucleotides are TGTGCCAGCAGTTACTACAGGGGAGGTCAGCCCCAGCATTTT. Translating it yields CASSYYRGGQPQHF.

The chain joins TRBV18 to TRBJ2-7; 10 nucleotides match TRBD2. Germline V lookup: CDR1 KGHSH, CDR2 LQKENI. The CDR3 spans 17 residues. With 0 bases clipped from V and 1 base from J, the junction kept 6 bases outside the gene matches. CDR3: CASSPPRRTSGSYEQYF. CDR3 nucleotides: TGTGCCAGCTCACCACCGCGGAGGACTAGCGGTTCCTACGAGCAGTACTTC.

This clone came up once. The genes are TRBV30 and TRBJ2-7, with unresolved D. Germline assignment: CDR1 GTSNPN and CDR2 SVGIG (reference sequence). V dropped 0 bases and J dropped 0 bases, with 9 bases sitting between them. There are 14 residues in the CDR3. The CDR3, as DNA: TGTGCCTGGAGTGTATCCCACATCTCCTACGAGCAGTACTTC. It is translated as CAWSVSHISYEQYF.

This chain uses TRBV5-1 with TRBJ2-1; 12 bases match TRBD2. CDR1 SGHRS and CDR2 YFSETQ come from the germline V gene. The CDR3 consists of 14 residues. V lost 5 bases and J lost 7; bases outside the gene matches: 4. The CDR3 DNA is TGCGCCAGCAGACTAGCGGGAGGTCCTAATGAGCAGTTCTTC. Translation gives CASRLAGGPNEQFF. The entire variable domain, with the rest obtained from reference TRBV5-1 and TRBJ2-1, is as follows: KAGVTQTPRYLIKTRGQQVTLSCSPISGHRSVSWYQQTPGQGLQFLFEYFSETQRNKGNFPGRFSGRQFSNSRSEMNVSTLELGDSALYLCASRLAGGPNEQFFGPGTRLTVL.

The chain links TRBV6-5 to TRBJ1-2, with D maybe TRBD1 (5 bases). Looked up from germline, CDR1 is MNHEY and CDR2 is SVGAGI. The CDR3 runs 14 residues. The DNA of the CDR3 is TGTGGACGGCCAGGGCGTATGGCTAACTATGGCTACACCTTC. The encoded protein is CGRPGRMANYGYTF.

The genes are TRBV11-2 and TRBJ1-1; 8 bases agree with TRBD1. The length of the CDR3 is 12 residues. CDR1 is SGHAT, CDR2 FQNNGV, per germline. The J segment lost 10 bases and the V segment lost 5 bases, leaving 6 bases of the junction unmatched. The CDR3 loop is CASSLDRVRAFF. The CDR3 coding sequence is TGTGCCAGCAGCCTGGACAGGGTCAGAGCTTTCTTT.

This chain links TRBV5-1 with TRBJ2-2; TRBD1 aligns across 10 bases. The CDR3 contains 15 residues. Germline values: CDR1 SGHRS, CDR2 YFSETQ. V lost 3 bases and J lost 6; bases outside the gene matches: 5. The CDR3 nucleotides are TGCGCCAGCAGCTGGAAGGACAGGGGGGCCGGGGAGCTGTTTTTT. It yields the protein CASSWKDRGAGELFF.

This clone occurred a few times. Other DNA sequences within the sample encode an identical CDR3. The chain joins TRBV20-1 to TRBJ1-2; no clear D gene. Germline V lookup: CDR1 DFQATT, CDR2 SNEGSKA (reference sequence). Trimming removed 1 base from V and 5 bases from J, with 5 bases in between. This CDR3 is built from 11 residues. CDR3 sequence (DNA): TGCAGTGCTAGAGCGGGTTATGGCTACACCTTC. It translates to CSARAGYGYTF.

The V gene is TRBV4-2, the J gene TRBJ1-5; perhaps TRBD1 as D (5 bases). This CDR3 contains 15 residues. V lost 0 bases, J lost 7 bases, and 13 bases lay in between. Germline CDR1 LGHNA, CDR2 YNFKEQ. In nucleotides, the CDR3 is TGTGCCAGCAGCCAAGAGGTGGGGCAAGGCCAGCCCCAGCATTTT. Encoded protein: CASSQEVGQGQPQHF.

The CDR3 DNA is TGTGCCAGTACCGCGACAGGATCTACTGAAGCTTTCTTT. Amino acid sequence: CASTATGSTEAFF. The J gene is TRBJ1-1, the V gene TRBV19; D may be TRBD1 (6 bases). The length of the CDR3 is 13 residues. Germline assignment: CDR1 LNHDA and CDR2 SQIVND (reference sequence). V was clipped by 7 bases and J by 5 bases, with 14 bases between them.

About this clone: One junction end disagrees with the germline gene, perhaps due to a read error. This rearrangement joins TRBV7-7 to TRBJ1-1; TRBD1 is a possible D gene (5 bases). The germline gives CDR1 SSHAT, CDR2 FNYEAQ (reference sequence). This CDR3 has 13 amino acids. CDR3: CASSRDRNTEAFF. CDR3 nucleotide sequence: TGTGCTAGCAGCCGAGACAGGAACACTGAAGCTTTCTTT.

The chain links TRBV5-8 to TRBJ2-5; 9 bases map to TRBD2. There are 16 residues in the CDR3. Germline lookup yields CDR1 SGHTS and CDR2 YDEGEE. V lost 7 bases and J lost 4; bases outside the gene matches: 14. The CDR3 DNA sequence: TGTGCCAGCCGGACCCTGGCTAGCGGGAACTTAGAGACCCAGTACTTC. Translating it yields CASRTLASGNLETQYF.

The gene calls are TRBV6-5 and TRBJ1-3, with D possibly matching TRBD1 (5 bases). The CDR3 sequence is 15 residues long. Germline V lookup: CDR1 MNHEY, CDR2 SVGAGI. Trimming took off 8 bases at V and 3 bases at J, with 17 bases between the two ends. In DNA, the CDR3 is TGTGCCAGCGGCGGACAACCGACTGGTGGAAACACCATATATTTT. This translates into CASGGQPTGGNTIYF.

This clone appeared once. The chain joins TRBV27 to TRBJ2-7; no firm D call. The V gene's germline CDR1 is MNHEY and CDR2 SMNVEV (reference sequence). This CDR3 spans 13 amino acids. V was clipped by 5 bases and J by 6 bases, with 14 bases between them. CDR3 bases: TGTGCCAGCAGTAGACCGGTAACGGGCGAGCAGTACTTC. It codes for CASSRPVTGEQYF.

This chain connects TRBV11-2 to TRBJ2-2; 12 positions match TRBD2. J gave up 4 bases and V 3 bases, and 9 bases lay outside the gene matches. This CDR3 comprises 18 residues. Germline CDR1 SGHAT, CDR2 FQNNGV. For the CDR3, the DNA is TGTGCCAGCAGCTTTTATCTAGCGGGGGGGGCGGGCACCGGGGAGCTGTTTTTT. Translating it yields CASSFYLAGGAGTGELFF.

The chain joins TRBV3-1 (or the pseudogene TRBV3-2) to TRBJ2-1; D might be TRBD2 (6 bases). The V gene's germline CDR1 is LGHDT and CDR2 YNNKEL (reference sequence). The CDR3 spans 13 residues. The V end was cut by 8 bases, the J end by 10 bases, with 18 bases between. The CDR3 nucleotides are TGTGCCAGCGCCTCGTTTAGGGGAGGCGAGCAGTTCTTC. This encodes CASASFRGGEQFF.

This clone occurred once. The V call is TRBV10-3, the J call TRBJ2-7; 9 bases fit TRBD1. The CDR3 runs to 15 residues. The germline CDR1 and CDR2 sequences are ENHRY and SYGVKD. V gave up 0 bases and J gave up 3 bases; unmatched junction bases: 3. CDR3 DNA sequence: TGTGCCATCAGTGAGTCGGGGACAGGGTACTACGAGCAGTACTTC. Its protein is CAISESGTGYYEQYF.

The genes are TRBV6-5 and TRBJ2-3; D is perhaps TRBD2 (6 bases). Looked up from germline, CDR1 is MNHEY and CDR2 is SVGAGI. The CDR3 has 13 residues. Between the trimmed V and J ends, which lost 8 bases and 6 bases, there was a span of 15 bases. The CDR3 coding sequence is TGTGCCAGCGGCGGGACCCCAGATGATACGCAGTATTTT. Translation: CASGGTPDDTQYF.